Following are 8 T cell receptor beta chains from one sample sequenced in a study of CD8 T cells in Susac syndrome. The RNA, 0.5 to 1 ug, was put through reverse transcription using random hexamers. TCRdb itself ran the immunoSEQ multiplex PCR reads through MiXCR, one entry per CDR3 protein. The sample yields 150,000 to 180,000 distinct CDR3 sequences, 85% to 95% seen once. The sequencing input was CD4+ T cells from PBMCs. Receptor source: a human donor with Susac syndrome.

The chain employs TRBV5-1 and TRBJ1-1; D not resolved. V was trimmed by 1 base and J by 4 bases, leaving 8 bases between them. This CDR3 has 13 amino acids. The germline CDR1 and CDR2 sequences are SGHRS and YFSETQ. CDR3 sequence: CASSLKSSTEAFF. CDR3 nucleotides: TGCGCCAGCAGCTTGAAGAGCAGCACTGAAGCTTTCTTT.

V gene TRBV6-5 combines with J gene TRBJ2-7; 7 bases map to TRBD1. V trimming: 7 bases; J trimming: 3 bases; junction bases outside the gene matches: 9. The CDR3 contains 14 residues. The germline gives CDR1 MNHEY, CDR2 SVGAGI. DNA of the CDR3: TGTGCCAGCAAGCGAGGACAGGAGAGCTACGAGCAGTACTTC. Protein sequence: CASKRGQESYEQYF.

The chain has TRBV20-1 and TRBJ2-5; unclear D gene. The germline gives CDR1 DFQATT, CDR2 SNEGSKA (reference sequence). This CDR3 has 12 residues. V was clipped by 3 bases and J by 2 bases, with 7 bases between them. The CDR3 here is CSASYTQETQYF. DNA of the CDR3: TGCAGTGCTAGTTACACACAAGAGACCCAGTACTTC.

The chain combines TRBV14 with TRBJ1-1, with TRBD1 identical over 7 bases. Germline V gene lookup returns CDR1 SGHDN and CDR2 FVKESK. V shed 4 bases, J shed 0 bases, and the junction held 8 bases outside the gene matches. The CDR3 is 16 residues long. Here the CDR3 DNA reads TGTGCCAGCAGCCCTACGACGGGACAGCTGAACACTGAAGCTTTCTTT. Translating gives CASSPTTGQLNTEAFF.

CDR3 sequence (DNA): TGTGCCAGCAGTGGACAGGGGGAAAACATTCAGTACTTC. It codes for CASSGQGENIQYF. This chain connects TRBV2 to TRBJ2-4; 9 bases fit TRBD1. Germline V lookup: CDR1 SNHLY, CDR2 FYNNEI. Trimming removed 4 bases from V and 5 bases from J; junction bases left unmatched: 0. The CDR3 runs 13 residues.

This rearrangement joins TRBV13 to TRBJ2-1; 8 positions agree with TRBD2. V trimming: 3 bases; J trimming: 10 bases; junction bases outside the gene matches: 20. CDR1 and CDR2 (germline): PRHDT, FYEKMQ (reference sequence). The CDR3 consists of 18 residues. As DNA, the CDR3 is TGTGCCAGCAGCTTGGGGCTTGCGGACGGGGGGACTAGTAACGAGCAGTTCTTC. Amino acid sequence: CASSLGLADGGTSNEQFF.

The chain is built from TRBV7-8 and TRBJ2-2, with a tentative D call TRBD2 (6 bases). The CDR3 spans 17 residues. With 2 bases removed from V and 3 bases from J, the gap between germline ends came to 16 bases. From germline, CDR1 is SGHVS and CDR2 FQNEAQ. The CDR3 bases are TGTGCCAGCAGCTTAAAGGGCATGGGACTTCACACCGGGGAGCTGTTTTTT. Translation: CASSLKGMGLHTGELFF.

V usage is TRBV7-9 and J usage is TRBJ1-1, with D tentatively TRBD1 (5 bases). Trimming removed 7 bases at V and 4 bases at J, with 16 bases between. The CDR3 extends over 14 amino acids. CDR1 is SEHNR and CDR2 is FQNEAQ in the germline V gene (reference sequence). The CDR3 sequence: CASTRGNGPTEAFF. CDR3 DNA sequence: TGTGCCAGCACCCGGGGCAACGGGCCCACTGAAGCTTTCTTT.